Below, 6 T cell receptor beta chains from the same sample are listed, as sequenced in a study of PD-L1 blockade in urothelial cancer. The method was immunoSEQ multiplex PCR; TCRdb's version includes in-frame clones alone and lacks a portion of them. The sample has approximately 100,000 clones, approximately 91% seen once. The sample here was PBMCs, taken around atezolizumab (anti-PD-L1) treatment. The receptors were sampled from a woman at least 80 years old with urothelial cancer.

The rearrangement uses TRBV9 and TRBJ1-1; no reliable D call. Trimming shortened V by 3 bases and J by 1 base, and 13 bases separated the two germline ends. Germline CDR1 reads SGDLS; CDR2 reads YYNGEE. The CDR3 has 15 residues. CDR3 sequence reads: CASSATIEANTEAFF. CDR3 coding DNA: TGTGCCAGCAGCGCCACGATAGAAGCGAACACTGAAGCTTTCTTT.

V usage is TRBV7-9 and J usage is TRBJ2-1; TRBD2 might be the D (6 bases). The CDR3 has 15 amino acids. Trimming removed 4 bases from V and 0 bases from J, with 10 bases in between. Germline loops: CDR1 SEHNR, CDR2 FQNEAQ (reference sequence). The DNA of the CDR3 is TGTGCCAGCAGCTGGGGGGACCCCTCCTACAATGAGCAGTTCTTC. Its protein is CASSWGDPSYNEQFF.

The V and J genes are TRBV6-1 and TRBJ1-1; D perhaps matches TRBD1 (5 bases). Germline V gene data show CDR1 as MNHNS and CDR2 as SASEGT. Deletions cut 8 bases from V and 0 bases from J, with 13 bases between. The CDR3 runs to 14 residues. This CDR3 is CASCLRALNTEAFF. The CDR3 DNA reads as TGTGCCAGCTGTCTCAGGGCCCTGAACACTGAAGCTTTCTTT.

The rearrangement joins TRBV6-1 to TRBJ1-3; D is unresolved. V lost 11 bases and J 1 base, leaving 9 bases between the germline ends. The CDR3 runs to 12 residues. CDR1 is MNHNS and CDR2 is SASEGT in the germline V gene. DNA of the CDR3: TGTGCCTCCGGGGTATCTGGAAACACCATATATTTT. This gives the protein CASGVSGNTIYF.

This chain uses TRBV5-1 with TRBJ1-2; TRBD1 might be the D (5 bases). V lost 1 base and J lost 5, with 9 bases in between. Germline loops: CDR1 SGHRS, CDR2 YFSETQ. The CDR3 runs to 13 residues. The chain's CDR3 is CASSLSTEYGYTF. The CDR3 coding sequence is TGCGCCAGCAGCTTGTCGACAGAATATGGCTACACCTTC.

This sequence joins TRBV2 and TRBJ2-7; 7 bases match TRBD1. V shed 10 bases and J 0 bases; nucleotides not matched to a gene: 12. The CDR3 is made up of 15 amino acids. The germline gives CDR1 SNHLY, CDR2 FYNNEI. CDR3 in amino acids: CATKPGTVSSYEQYF. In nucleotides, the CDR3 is TGTGCCACCAAGCCCGGGACAGTGAGCTCCTACGAGCAGTACTTC. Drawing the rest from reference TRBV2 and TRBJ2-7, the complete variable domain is EPEVTQTPSHQVTQMGQEVILRCVPISNHLYFYWYRQILGQKVEFLVSFYNNEISEKSEIFDDQFSVERPDGSNFTLKIRSTKLEDSAMYFCATKPGTVSSYEQYFGPGTRLTVT.